This T cell receptor (beta chain) was identified in a study of cytomegalovirus exposure and HLA in healthy donors. Whole-study context: There were 100 million to 130 million unique TCR beta sequences, drawn from about 190 million T cells, in an earlier analysis. Study findings and constraints: With later analysis, a missense DCLRE1C variant became linked to TCR beta V- and J-gene trimming. The productive fraction for most TCR beta V segments was about 87% or about 30% in an earlier analysis.

The V and J ends lost 4 bases and 9 bases, in that order; junction bases with no gene match: 12. The CDR3 runs 15 residues. The germline CDR1 and CDR2 sequences are LNHNV and YYDKDF (reference sequence). About this clone: The antigen remains unidentified.

The PCR ran on 60 Vbeta and 13 Jbeta primers. Generated by immunoSEQ multiplex PCR, the TCRdb table keeps only in-frame clones and is missing some. The data contain roughly 120,000 clones, about 81% of them singletons. Material: PBMCs. The receptor comes from a young woman in good health and CMV-seronegative. This chain joins TRBV15 and TRBJ2-5, with 9 bases that match TRBD2. The CDR3, as DNA: TGTGCCACCAGCACCCGGACTAGCGCCACCACGGCCCAGTACTTC. Translation: CATSTRTSATTAQYF.